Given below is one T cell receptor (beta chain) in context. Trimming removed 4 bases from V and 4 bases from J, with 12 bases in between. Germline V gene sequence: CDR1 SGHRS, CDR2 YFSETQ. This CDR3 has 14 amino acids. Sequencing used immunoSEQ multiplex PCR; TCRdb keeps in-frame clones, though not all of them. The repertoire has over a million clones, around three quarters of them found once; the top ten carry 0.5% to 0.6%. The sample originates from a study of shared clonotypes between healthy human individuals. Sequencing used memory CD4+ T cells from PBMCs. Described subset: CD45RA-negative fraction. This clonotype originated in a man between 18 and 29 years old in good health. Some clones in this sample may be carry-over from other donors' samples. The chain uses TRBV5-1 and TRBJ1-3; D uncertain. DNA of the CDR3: TGCGCCAGCAGCAAATGGCCGGACGGAAACACCATATATTTT. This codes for CASSKWPDGNTIYF.